The next 30 T cell receptor beta chains were all read from a single sample in a study of blood T cell repertoires in COVID-19. Only in-frame clones appear in the TCRdb table, and some are missing; sequencing was by immunoSEQ multiplex PCR. The sample yields 100,000 to 150,000 clones, approximately 85% seen once. Sequenced material: peripheral blood. The source of these receptors is a human donor in a cohort sampled during active COVID-19.

The gene calls are TRBV3-1 (or the pseudogene TRBV3-2) and TRBJ2-1; possible D gene TRBD2, 6 bases. This CDR3 comprises 14 residues. Germline CDR1 reads LGHDT; CDR2 reads YNNKEL (reference sequence). Trimming cost V 3 bases and J 4 bases, with 10 bases left between them. The CDR3 sequence is CASSQSGGYNEQFF. CDR3 DNA: TGTGCCAGCAGCCAGAGTGGAGGGTACAATGAGCAGTTCTTC.

The chain employs TRBV4-1 and TRBJ2-7, with a weak D call TRBD1 (5 bases). The CDR3 sequence is 15 residues long. Looked up from germline, CDR1 is MGHRA and CDR2 is YSYEKL. V was trimmed by 0 bases and J by 4 bases, leaving 13 bases between them. The CDR3 spells CASSQDQGVGYEQYF. CDR3 sequence (DNA): TGCGCCAGCAGCCAAGACCAGGGCGTGGGATACGAGCAGTACTTC.

This sequence joins TRBV2 and TRBJ1-1; a weak D match, TRBD1 (5 bases). V shed 4 bases and J shed 0 bases, with 6 bases lying between them. From germline, CDR1 is SNHLY and CDR2 FYNNEI. This CDR3 has 13 residues. CDR3: CASSGTLNTEAFF. The CDR3 bases are TGTGCCAGCAGTGGGACATTGAACACTGAAGCTTTCTTT.

For this clone: The same CDR3 can be traced to other DNA sequences in this sample. The chain links TRBV9 to TRBJ2-3; 8 positions match TRBD1. The junction had 3 bases not matched to a gene; V was cut back by 3 bases and J by 3 bases. The CDR3 is 14 residues long. The V gene's germline CDR1 is SGDLS and CDR2 YYNGEE. The CDR3 region is CASSARTGTDTQYF. The CDR3 coding sequence is TGTGCCAGCAGCGCCCGGACAGGGACAGATACGCAGTATTTT.

This sequence joins TRBV7-8 and TRBJ2-5, with 8 bases aligning to TRBD1. This CDR3 is built from 14 residues. Trimming cost V 5 bases and J 5 bases; bases outside gene matches: 7. Germline values: CDR1 SGHVS, CDR2 FQNEAQ. This CDR3 reads CASSPETGVETQYF. In DNA, the CDR3 is TGTGCCAGCAGCCCAGAGACAGGGGTGGAGACCCAGTACTTC.

In its sample, this clone was seen once. The CDR3 sequence: CASSLAGQSETQYF. The CDR3 bases are TGCGCCAGCAGCTTGGCGGGACAGTCAGAGACCCAGTACTTC. The chain recombines TRBV5-1 with TRBJ2-5; 7 bases line up with TRBD1. Germline V CDR1 and CDR2: SGHRS, YFSETQ. The V and J ends lost 0 bases and 4 bases, in that order; junction bases with no gene match: 3. This CDR3 contains 14 residues.

As concerns this clone: This same CDR3 is encoded by further DNA sequences in the sample. J is TRBJ2-5 and V is TRBV5-1; TRBD1 matches at 7 bases. This CDR3 spans 14 amino acids. With V trimmed by 4 bases and J by 2 bases, 5 bases remained unmatched. The germline V gene encodes CDR1 SGHRS and CDR2 YFSETQ. Here the CDR3 DNA reads TGCGCCAGCAGCCGGACAGGCGGACAAGAGACCCAGTACTTC. It specifies CASSRTGGQETQYF.

The rearrangement uses TRBV6-2 or TRBV6-3 and TRBJ2-7, with D unclear. With 2 bases removed from V and 2 bases from J, the gap between germline ends came to 7 bases. CDR1 and CDR2 (germline): MNHEY, SVGEGT. The CDR3 consists of 13 residues. The CDR3 protein is CASSYHLAYEQYF. CDR3 nucleotide sequence: TGTGCCAGCAGTTACCACCTAGCCTACGAGCAGTACTTC.

The V call is TRBV7-8, the J call TRBJ2-3; TRBD2 matches 11 bases. The CDR3 covers 18 residues. Germline CDR1 reads SGHVS; CDR2 reads FQNEAQ. Trimming removed 1 base from V and 2 bases from J; junction bases left unmatched: 8. In DNA form, the CDR3 reads TGTGCCAGCAGCTTAGGTAGCGGGGGGGCAGGCCTCACAGATACGCAGTATTTT. It is translated as CASSLGSGGAGLTDTQYF. Variable domain in full (rest from reference TRBV7-8 and TRBJ2-3): GAGVSQSPRYKVAKRGQDVALRCDPISGHVSLFWYQQALGQGPEFLTYFQNEAQLDKSGLPSDRFFAERPEGSVSTLKIQRTQQEDSAVYLCASSLGSGGAGLTDTQYFGPGTRLTVL.

This chain uses TRBV5-4 with TRBJ2-5; 12 bases match TRBD2. Germline V gives CDR1 SGHNT, CDR2 YYREEE (reference sequence). Trimming cost V 4 bases and J 5 bases; bases outside gene matches: 6. The CDR3 runs to 15 residues. This chain's CDR3 is CASSRTSGVHETQYF. CDR3 DNA sequence: TGTGCCAGCAGCCGGACTAGCGGGGTACACGAGACCCAGTACTTC.

The chain couples TRBV19 to TRBJ1-3; TRBD1 matches 7 bases. Germline trimming cut 3 bases from V and 2 bases from J; bases unmatched to any gene: 1. The germline gives CDR1 LNHDA, CDR2 SQIVND (reference sequence). The CDR3 length is 14 residues. CDR3 protein: CASSMTGTGNTIYF. The CDR3 DNA is TGTGCCAGTAGTATGACAGGGACTGGAAACACCATATATTTT.

The chain joins TRBV5-4 to TRBJ2-5, with 7 bases identical to TRBD2. Germline CDR1 is SGHNT and CDR2 is YYREEE (reference sequence). The CDR3 has 15 amino acids. V lost 4 bases to trimming and J lost 1 base; unmatched junction nucleotides: 7. CDR3 in DNA: TGTGCCAGCAGCGGAGCTAGCGGTTTCCAAGAGACCCAGTACTTC. As protein: CASSGASGFQETQYF.

The chain carries TRBV25-1 and TRBJ2-1, with 9 bases aligning to TRBD1. CDR3 length: 15 amino acids. The germline CDR1 and CDR2 sequences are MGHDK and SYGVNS. V was clipped by 2 bases and J by 3 bases; unmatched bases: 2. CDR3 amino acids: CASSETDRGYNEQFF. CDR3 sequence (DNA): TGTGCCAGCAGTGAAACGGACAGGGGCTACAATGAGCAGTTCTTC.

This sequence joins TRBV6-5 and TRBJ2-7, with 9 positions matching TRBD2. From germline, CDR1 is MNHEY and CDR2 SVGAGI. The CDR3 consists of 12 residues. Trimming removed 6 bases from V and 7 bases from J; junction bases left unmatched: 4. Here the CDR3 DNA reads TGTGCCAGCAGCCGAGCGGGGGGAGAGCAGTACTTC. Its translation: CASSRAGGEQYF.

This sequence joins TRBV19 and TRBJ1-5; maybe TRBD1 (6 bases). Germline CDR1 LNHDA, CDR2 SQIVND (reference sequence). The CDR3 extends over 17 amino acids. Between the trimmed V and J ends, which lost 6 bases and 2 bases, there was a span of 20 bases. CDR3 bases: TGTGCCAGTAGAGGTAAAACCCCCGCAGGGGGCAATCAGCCCCAGCATTTT. Its protein is CASRGKTPAGGNQPQHF.

A single count supports this clone. The chain uses TRBV5-1 and TRBJ2-3, with D possibly TRBD2 on 5 matching bases. Germline-derived CDR1 and CDR2 are SGHRS and YFSETQ. V was shortened by 1 base and J by 1 base, with 16 bases between the two germline ends. This CDR3 region has 17 residues. Here the CDR3 reads CASSLRSSLTGTDTQYF. For the CDR3, the DNA is TGCGCCAGCAGCTTGCGGTCTAGCCTAACGGGCACAGATACGCAGTATTTT.

The chain joins TRBV5-1 to TRBJ1-4; D remains unclear. V gave up 1 base and J gave up 7 bases, with 14 bases separating them. CDR3 length equals 15 residues. Germline values: CDR1 SGHRS, CDR2 YFSETQ. The CDR3 sequence: CASSLFSGVGEKLFF. CDR3 in DNA: TGCGCCAGCAGCTTGTTCAGCGGAGTGGGTGAAAAACTGTTTTTT.

This rearrangement joins TRBV6-5 to TRBJ1-1; D not resolved. This CDR3 contains 13 residues. The germline gives CDR1 MNHEY, CDR2 SVGAGI. Trimming removed 4 bases at V and 3 bases at J, with 9 bases between. CDR3 amino acids: CASSWQVDTEAFF. CDR3 in DNA: TGTGCCAGCAGTTGGCAGGTGGACACTGAAGCTTTCTTT.

The chain is built from TRBV19 and TRBJ1-4; D perhaps matches TRBD1 (5 bases). In germline, CDR1 is LNHDA, CDR2 SQIVND (reference sequence). The CDR3 spans 13 residues. Trimming removed 8 bases at V and 7 bases at J, with 14 bases between. DNA of the CDR3: TGTGCCAGTTCCCAAGGGACTGGTGAAAAACTGTTTTTT. This sequence encodes CASSQGTGEKLFF.

The chain links TRBV7-7 to TRBJ2-5; TRBD2 matches at 8 bases. CDR1 and CDR2 (germline): SSHAT, FNYEAQ (reference sequence). The CDR3 length is 15 residues. The V gene end was trimmed by 5 bases and the J gene end by 0 bases; junction bases not matched to a gene: 5. CDR3 sequence reads: CASSPTRGDQETQYF. The CDR3 DNA is TGTGCCAGCAGCCCAACGCGGGGGGACCAAGAGACCCAGTACTTC.

This clone came up a few times. This rearrangement joins TRBV6-5 to TRBJ1-6, with TRBD1 matching over 7 bases. The CDR3 spans 16 residues. V lost 4 bases, J lost 5 bases, and 8 bases stayed unmatched. From germline, CDR1 is MNHEY and CDR2 SVGAGI. The chain's CDR3 is CASSWTGQANNSPLHF. CDR3 nucleotide sequence: TGTGCCAGCAGTTGGACCGGACAGGCTAATAATTCACCCCTCCACTTT.

The chain links TRBV6-5 to TRBJ1-2; TRBD1 agrees at 8 bases. J lost 4 bases, V lost 8 bases, and 6 bases had no gene match. Germline CDR1 reads MNHEY; CDR2 reads SVGAGI. The CDR3 sequence is 13 residues long. Here the CDR3 reads CASSKTGVYGYTF. As DNA, the CDR3 is TGTGCCAGCTCCAAGACAGGGGTCTATGGCTACACCTTC.

This clone was found once. J is TRBJ2-5 and V is TRBV19; possible D gene TRBD2, 7 bases. Trimming removed 3 bases at V and 1 base at J, with 18 bases between. Germline CDR1 is LNHDA and CDR2 is SQIVND (reference sequence). The CDR3 is 17 residues long. The CDR3 is CASSMDSGGGGQETQYF. The CDR3 DNA reads as TGTGCCAGTAGTATGGACTCCGGAGGGGGGGGCCAAGAGACCCAGTACTTC. The full variable domain, in which reference TRBV19 and TRBJ2-5 provide the parts outside the CDR3, is DGGITQSPKYLFRKEGQNVTLSCEQNLNHDAMYWYRQDPGQGLRLIYYSQIVNDFQKGDIAEGYSVSREKKESFPLTVTSAQKNPTAFYLCASSMDSGGGGQETQYFGPGTRLLVL.

The chain joins TRBV7-9 to TRBJ1-2; D is unclear. Germline-derived CDR1 and CDR2 are SEHNR and FQNEAQ (reference sequence). V lost 5 bases and J 7 bases, leaving 14 bases between the germline ends. The CDR3 loop spans 13 amino acids. Written as DNA, the CDR3 is TGTGCCAGCAGCCCTCAGGTTGCGTCTGGCTACACCTTC. This translates into CASSPQVASGYTF.

The chain couples TRBV28 to TRBJ1-5, with no clear D. Trimming took 4 bases from V and 4 from J, leaving 17 bases between them. The CDR3 is 16 residues long. Germline values: CDR1 MDHEN, CDR2 SYDVKM. CDR3 DNA: TGTGCCAGCAGTTCCCTAGACACGGGAGGGAATCAGCCCCAGCATTTT. Translation: CASSSLDTGGNQPQHF. The full variable domain, with the rest looked up from reference TRBV28 and TRBJ1-5, is DVKVTQSSRYLVKRTGEKVFLECVQDMDHENMFWYRQDPGLGLRLIYFSYDVKMKEKGDIPEGYSVSREKKERFSLILESASTNQTSMYLCASSSLDTGGNQPQHFGDGTRLSIL.

V usage is TRBV11-2 and J usage is TRBJ1-2; 9 bases map to TRBD1. The CDR3 is 15 residues long. V lost 1 base and J lost 9; bases outside the gene matches: 9. Germline CDR1 and CDR2: SGHAT and FQNNGV. CDR3 nucleotide sequence: TGTGCCAGCAGCTTAGGGACAGGGGCCCCTCGCAGCTACACCTTC. Protein sequence: CASSLGTGAPRSYTF.

The chain joins TRBV19 to TRBJ1-5; TRBD1 matches at 9 bases. In germline, CDR1 is LNHDA, CDR2 SQIVND (reference sequence). V was pared by 0 bases and J by 6 bases, with 6 bases of the junction left unmatched. The CDR3 covers 16 residues. DNA of the CDR3: TGTGCCAGTAGTATAGATATGGGACAGGGTCGTCAGCCCCAGCATTTT. This translates into CASSIDMGQGRQPQHF.

V is TRBV7-2 and J is TRBJ1-4; D is unresolved. CDR1 and CDR2 from the germline V gene are SGHTA and FQGNSA. This CDR3 has 14 residues. Trimming left V 2 bases short and J 4 bases short, with 8 bases between. The chain's CDR3 is CASSLHTVNEKLFF. The CDR3 nucleotides read TGTGCCAGCAGCTTACATACAGTTAATGAAAAACTGTTTTTT.

The rearrangement uses TRBV7-6 and TRBJ2-3, with D perhaps TRBD1 (6 bases). From germline, CDR1 is SGHVS and CDR2 FNYEAQ. Trimming took 0 bases from V and 3 from J, leaving 13 bases between them. There are 16 residues in the CDR3. CDR3 residues: CASSLAQRGITDTQYF. In nucleotides, the CDR3 is TGTGCCAGCAGCTTAGCCCAGAGGGGGATTACAGATACGCAGTATTTT.

The J gene is TRBJ2-5, the V gene TRBV2; D is ambiguous. Trimming removed 4 bases at V and 4 bases at J, with 13 bases between. Germline V gives CDR1 SNHLY, CDR2 FYNNEI. This CDR3 region has 14 residues. The CDR3 sequence: CASSASLGRETQYF. The CDR3 DNA reads TGTGCCAGCAGTGCCTCCCTTGGTAGAGAGACCCAGTACTTC.